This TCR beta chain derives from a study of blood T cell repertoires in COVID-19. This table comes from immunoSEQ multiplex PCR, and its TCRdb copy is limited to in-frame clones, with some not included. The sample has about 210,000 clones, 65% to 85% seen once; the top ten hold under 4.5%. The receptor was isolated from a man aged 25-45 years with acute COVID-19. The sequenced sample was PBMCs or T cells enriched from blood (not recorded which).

The CDR3 region has the DNA TGCGCCAGCAGCCACGAGTGGGCTAATTCACCCCTCCACTTT. It specifies CASSHEWANSPLHF. The chain employs TRBV4-1 and TRBJ1-6; D gene unclear. This CDR3 is 14 amino acids long. Germline assignment: CDR1 MGHRA and CDR2 YSYEKL. V lost 3 bases to trimming and J lost 6 bases, with 9 bases between them.